What follows describes a single TCR beta chain. Trimming took 0 bases from V and 2 from J, leaving 8 bases between them. Germline assignment: CDR1 SGHRS and CDR2 YFSETQ. The CDR3 has 14 residues. This specimen comes from a study of Graves' ophthalmopathy and Graves' hyperthyroidism. For repertoire sequencing, the TCR beta CDR3 regions were amplified from RNA transcripts. A first-round RT-PCR used HTBI primers, followed by a second-round multiplex PCR. Using its own MiXCR run on the multiplex PCR reads, TCRdb lists one record per CDR3 protein. The data contain 200,000 to 300,000 distinct CDR3 sequences, around 42% of them singletons.

The gene calls are TRBV5-1 and TRBJ2-5; maybe TRBD1 (5 bases). Material: peripheral blood. This sequence originates from an adult man with Graves' ophthalmopathy. DNA of the CDR3: TGCGCCAGCAGCTTGGGGGCAGGGCAAGAGACCCAGTACTTC. Amino acid sequence: CASSLGAGQETQYF.